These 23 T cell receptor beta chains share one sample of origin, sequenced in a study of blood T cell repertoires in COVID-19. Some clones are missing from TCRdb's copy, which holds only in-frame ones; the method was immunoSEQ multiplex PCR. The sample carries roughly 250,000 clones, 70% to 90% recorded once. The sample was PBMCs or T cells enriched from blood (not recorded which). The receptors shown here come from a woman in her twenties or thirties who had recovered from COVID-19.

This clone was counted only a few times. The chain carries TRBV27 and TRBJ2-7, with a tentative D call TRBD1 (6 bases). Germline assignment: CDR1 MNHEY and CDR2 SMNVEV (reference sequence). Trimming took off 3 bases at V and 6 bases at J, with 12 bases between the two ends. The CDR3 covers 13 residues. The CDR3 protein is CASSFPTGSEQYF. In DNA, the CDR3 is TGTGCCAGCAGTTTTCCCACAGGGTCCGAGCAGTACTTC.

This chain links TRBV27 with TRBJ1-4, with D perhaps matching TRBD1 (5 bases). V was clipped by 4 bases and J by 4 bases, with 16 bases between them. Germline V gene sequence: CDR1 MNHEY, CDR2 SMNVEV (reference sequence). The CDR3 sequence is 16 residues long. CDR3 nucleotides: TGTGCCAGCAGTTCGTCTACAGAGGACATTAATGAAAAACTGTTTTTT. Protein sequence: CASSSSTEDINEKLFF.

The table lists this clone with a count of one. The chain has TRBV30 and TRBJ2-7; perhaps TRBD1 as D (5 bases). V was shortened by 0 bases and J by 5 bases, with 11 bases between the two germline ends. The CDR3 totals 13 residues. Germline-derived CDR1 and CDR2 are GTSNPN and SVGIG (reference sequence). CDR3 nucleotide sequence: TGTGCCTGGAGTGTACTACAGGCGCACGAGCAGTACTTC. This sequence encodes CAWSVLQAHEQYF. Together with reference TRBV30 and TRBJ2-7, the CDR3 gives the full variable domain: SQTIHQWPATLVQPVGSPLSLECTVEGTSNPNLYWYRQAAGRGLQLLFYSVGIGQISSEVPQNLSASRPQDRQFILSSKKLLLSDSGFYLCAWSVLQAHEQYFGPGTRLTVT.

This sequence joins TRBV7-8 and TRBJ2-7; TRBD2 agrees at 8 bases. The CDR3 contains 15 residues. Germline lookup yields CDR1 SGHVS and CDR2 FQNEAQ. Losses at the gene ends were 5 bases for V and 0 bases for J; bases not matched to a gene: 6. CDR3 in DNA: TGTGCCAGCAGCCCCAGCGGGAGAGCCTCCTACGAGCAGTACTTC. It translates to CASSPSGRASYEQYF.

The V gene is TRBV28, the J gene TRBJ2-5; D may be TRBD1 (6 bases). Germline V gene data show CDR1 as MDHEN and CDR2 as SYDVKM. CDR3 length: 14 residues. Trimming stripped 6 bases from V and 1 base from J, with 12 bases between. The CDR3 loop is CASREQGSQETQYF. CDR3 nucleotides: TGTGCCAGCAGAGAACAGGGATCCCAAGAGACCCAGTACTTC. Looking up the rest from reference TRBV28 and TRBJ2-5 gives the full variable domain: DVKVTQSSRYLVKRTGEKVFLECVQDMDHENMFWYRQDPGLGLRLIYFSYDVKMKEKGDIPEGYSVSREKKERFSLILESASTNQTSMYLCASREQGSQETQYFGPGTRLLVL.

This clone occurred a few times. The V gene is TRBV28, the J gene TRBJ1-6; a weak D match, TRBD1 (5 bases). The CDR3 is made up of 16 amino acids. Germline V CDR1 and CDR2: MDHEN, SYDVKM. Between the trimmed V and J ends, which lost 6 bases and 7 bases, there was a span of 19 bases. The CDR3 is CASRTQGVRVNSPLHF. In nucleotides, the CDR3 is TGTGCCAGCAGAACCCAAGGGGTTAGGGTAAATTCACCCCTCCACTTT.

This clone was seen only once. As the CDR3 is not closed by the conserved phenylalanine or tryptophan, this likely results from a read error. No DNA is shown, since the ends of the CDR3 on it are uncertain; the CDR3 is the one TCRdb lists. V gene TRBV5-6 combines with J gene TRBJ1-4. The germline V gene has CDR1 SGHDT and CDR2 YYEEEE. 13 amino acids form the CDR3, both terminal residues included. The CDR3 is CASSLRFEGESLV.

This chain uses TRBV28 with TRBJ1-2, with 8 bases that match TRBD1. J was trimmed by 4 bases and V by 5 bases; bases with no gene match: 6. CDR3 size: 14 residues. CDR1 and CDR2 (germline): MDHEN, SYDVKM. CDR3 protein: CASSPPGQAYGYTF. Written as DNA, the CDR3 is TGTGCCAGCAGTCCCCCGGGACAGGCCTATGGCTACACCTTC.

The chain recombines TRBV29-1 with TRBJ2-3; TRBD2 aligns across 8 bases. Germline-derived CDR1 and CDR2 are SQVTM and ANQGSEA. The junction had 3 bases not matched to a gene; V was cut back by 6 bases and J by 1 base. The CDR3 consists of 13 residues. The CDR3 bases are TGCAGCGTGCGAGCGGGGGGCACAGATACGCAGTATTTT. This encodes CSVRAGGTDTQYF.

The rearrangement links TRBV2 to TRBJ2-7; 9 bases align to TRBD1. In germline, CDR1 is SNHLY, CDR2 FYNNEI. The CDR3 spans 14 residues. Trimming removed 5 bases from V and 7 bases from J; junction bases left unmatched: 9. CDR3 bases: TGTGCCAGCAGTCCCGGGACAGGGATCGAAGAGCAGTACTTC. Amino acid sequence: CASSPGTGIEEQYF.

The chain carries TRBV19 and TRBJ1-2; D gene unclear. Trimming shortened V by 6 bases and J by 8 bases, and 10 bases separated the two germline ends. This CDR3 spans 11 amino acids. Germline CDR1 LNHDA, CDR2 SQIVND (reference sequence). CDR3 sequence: CASSQPGGYTF. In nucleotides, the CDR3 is TGTGCCAGTAGCCAGCCGGGGGGCTACACCTTC.

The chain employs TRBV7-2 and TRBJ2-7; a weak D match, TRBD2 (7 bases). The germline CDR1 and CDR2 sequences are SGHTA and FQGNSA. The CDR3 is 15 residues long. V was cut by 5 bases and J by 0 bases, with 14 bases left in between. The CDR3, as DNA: TGTGCCAGCAGCCTGGGGGGGGCTCACTCCTACGAGCAGTACTTC. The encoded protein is CASSLGGAHSYEQYF.

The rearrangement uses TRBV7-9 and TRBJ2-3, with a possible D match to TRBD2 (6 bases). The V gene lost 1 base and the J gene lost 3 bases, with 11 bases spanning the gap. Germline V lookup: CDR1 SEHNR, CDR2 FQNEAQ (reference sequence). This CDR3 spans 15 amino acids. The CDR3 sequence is CASSLGGAVTDTQYF. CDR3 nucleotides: TGTGCCAGCAGCTTAGGCGGGGCCGTGACAGATACGCAGTATTTT.

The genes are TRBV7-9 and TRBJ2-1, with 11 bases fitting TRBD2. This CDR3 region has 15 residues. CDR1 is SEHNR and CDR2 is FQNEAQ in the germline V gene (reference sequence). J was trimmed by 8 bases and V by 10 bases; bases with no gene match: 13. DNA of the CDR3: TGTGCCATTCCACACTCTAGCGGGGGGTCCCATGAGCAGTTCTTC. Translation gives CAIPHSSGGSHEQFF.

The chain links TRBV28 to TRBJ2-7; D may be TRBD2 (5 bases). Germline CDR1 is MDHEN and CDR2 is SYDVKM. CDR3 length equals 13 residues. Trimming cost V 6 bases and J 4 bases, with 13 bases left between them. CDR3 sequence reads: CASSGLGSYEQYF. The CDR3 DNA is TGTGCCAGCAGCGGACTGGGATCTTACGAGCAGTACTTC.

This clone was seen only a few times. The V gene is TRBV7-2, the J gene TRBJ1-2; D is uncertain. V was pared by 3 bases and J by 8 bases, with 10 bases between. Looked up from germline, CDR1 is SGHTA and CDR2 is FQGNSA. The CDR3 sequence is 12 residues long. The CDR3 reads CASSFSNAGYTF. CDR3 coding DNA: TGTGCCAGCAGCTTCTCCAACGCGGGCTACACCTTC.

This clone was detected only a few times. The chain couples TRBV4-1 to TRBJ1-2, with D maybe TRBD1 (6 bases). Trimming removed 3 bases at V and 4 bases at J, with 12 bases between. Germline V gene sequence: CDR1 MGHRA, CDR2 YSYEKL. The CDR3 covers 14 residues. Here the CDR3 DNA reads TGCGCCAGCAGCCAGCCAACGACAGGCTATGGCTACACCTTC. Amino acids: CASSQPTTGYGYTF.

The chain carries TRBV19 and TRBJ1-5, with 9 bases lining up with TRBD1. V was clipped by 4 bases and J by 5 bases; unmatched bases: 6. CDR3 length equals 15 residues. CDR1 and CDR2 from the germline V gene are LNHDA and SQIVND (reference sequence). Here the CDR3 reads CASSNTGTGHQPQHF. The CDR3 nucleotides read TGTGCCAGTAGTAATACCGGGACAGGGCATCAGCCCCAGCATTTT.

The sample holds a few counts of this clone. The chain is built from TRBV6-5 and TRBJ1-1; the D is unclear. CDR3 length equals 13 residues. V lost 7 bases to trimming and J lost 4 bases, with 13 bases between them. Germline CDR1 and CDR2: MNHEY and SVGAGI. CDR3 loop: CASTHVPPTEAFF. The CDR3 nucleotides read TGTGCCAGCACCCATGTCCCCCCCACTGAAGCTTTCTTT.

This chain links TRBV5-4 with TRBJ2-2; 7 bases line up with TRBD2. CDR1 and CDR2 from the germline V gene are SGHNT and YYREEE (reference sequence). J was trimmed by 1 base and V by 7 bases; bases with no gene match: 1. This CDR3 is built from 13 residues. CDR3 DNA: TGTGCCAGCGGGGGGGTGAACACCGGGGAGCTGTTTTTT. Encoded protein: CASGGVNTGELFF. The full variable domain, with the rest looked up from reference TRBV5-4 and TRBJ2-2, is ETGVTQSPTHLIKTRGQQVTLRCSSQSGHNTVSWYQQALGQGPQFIFQYYREEENGRGNFPPRFSGLQFPNYSSELNVNALELDDSALYLCASGGVNTGELFFGEGSRLTVL.

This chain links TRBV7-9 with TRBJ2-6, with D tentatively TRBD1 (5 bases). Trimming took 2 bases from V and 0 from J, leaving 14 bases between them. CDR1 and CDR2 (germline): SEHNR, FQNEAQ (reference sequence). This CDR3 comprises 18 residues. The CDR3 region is CASSLQGQPISGANVLTF. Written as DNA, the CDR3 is TGTGCCAGCAGCTTACAAGGACAACCCATCTCTGGGGCCAACGTCCTGACTTTC.

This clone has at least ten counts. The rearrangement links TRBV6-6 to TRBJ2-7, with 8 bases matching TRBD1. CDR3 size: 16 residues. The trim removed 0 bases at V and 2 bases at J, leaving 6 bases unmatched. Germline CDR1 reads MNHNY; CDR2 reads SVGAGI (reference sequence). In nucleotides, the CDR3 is TGTGCCAGCAGTTACTCGGGTCAGGGGGCCCCCTACGAGCAGTACTTC. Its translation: CASSYSGQGAPYEQYF.

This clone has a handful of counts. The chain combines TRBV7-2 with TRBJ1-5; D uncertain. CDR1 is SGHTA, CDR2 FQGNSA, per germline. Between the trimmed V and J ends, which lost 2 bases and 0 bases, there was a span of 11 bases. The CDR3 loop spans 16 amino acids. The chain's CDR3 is CASSLNGRYSNQPQHF. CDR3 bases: TGTGCCAGCAGCTTAAATGGCAGGTATAGCAATCAGCCCCAGCATTTT. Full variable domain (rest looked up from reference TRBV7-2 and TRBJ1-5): GAGVSQSPSNKVTEKGKDVELRCDPISGHTALYWYRQSLGQGLEFLIYFQGNSAPDKSGLPSDRFSAERTGGSVSTLTIQRTQQEDSAVYLCASSLNGRYSNQPQHFGDGTRLSIL.